The sequence of this T cell receptor (beta chain) was determined in a study of cytomegalovirus exposure and HLA in healthy donors (dated by TCRdb to the late 2010s). In terms of the full investigation: In an earlier analysis of approximately 640 of the donors, approximately 260 Gb of sequence data and 117 million unique TCR beta sequences from about 179 million T cells were reported. Approximately 300 gigabases of sequencing data and 91 million or so unique TCR sequences made up an early release that covered roughly 670 HLA-typed donors. Of the approximately 400 genotyped donors, approximately 83% fell in the genetic ancestry cluster associated with self-reported Caucasian donors. The study was designed to test whether signatures of past pathogen exposure could be identified by cataloging public T cell receptors. The study used immunosequencing to profile the T cell repertoires of about 670 subjects and linked those repertoires to cytomegalovirus serostatus. A separate validation cohort of 100 to 150 different subjects was used in addition to the 666-subject first cohort. High-throughput TCR immunosequencing, statistical association of individual TCRs with disease status, and machine learning were combined to predict cytomegalovirus infection status. To study patterns of TCR occurrence, a later analysis re-analyzed previously published TCR beta repertoires from 600 to 750 donors and added high-resolution HLA genotyping. Rather than using new phenotypic data, the later analysis identified candidate immune exposures from TCR beta sequences and from how often those sequences occurred across donors. An earlier analysis of some 600 of the donors applied high-throughput TCR beta sequencing to assess whether each TCR beta V gene segment acted as functional or pseudogenic. Alongside the repertoire data, information on donor age, sex, ethnicity and CMV serostatus was compiled. Genome-wide SNP genotypes for about 65% of the 666 donors were used in a later genetic analysis, which treated that subset as a discovery cohort. All discovery cohort repertoires had been generated on a single sequencing platform. Class I and class II HLA loci were covered by the typing at four-digit resolution. The number of typed donors differed by locus: about 620-640 for A, B, C, DRB1 and DQB1; 500 to 550 for DQA1; around 580 for DPA1; and around 450 for DPB1. Roughly five DR-DQ haplotypes were handled as single units for association and clustering, since linkage in the cohort was strong. Among about 370 genotyped donors of the cohort, an average of around 240,000 unique TCR beta nucleotide sequences was sequenced per donor, of which approximately 18% were non-productive. Beyond this particular receptor, the publication reports: A group of highly shared sequence variants was considered likely to be a technical artifact of the sequencing pipeline. In a later genetic analysis, fewer N-insertions in productive TCRs were reported among donors in an Asian-associated ancestry cluster than the roughly 700-donor mean. It was suggested by the authors that the approach could potentially be generalized to other disease states and immunological phenotypes. A total of 150 to 200 TCR beta chains were listed by the study as associated with cytomegalovirus. According to a later analysis, TCR association rates differed among HLA loci, with DRB1 alleles showing the most associated TCRs and HLA-C alleles showing the fewest. Several of the top co-occurrence clusters appeared to be linked to parvovirus B19, influenza, CMV and Epstein-Barr virus, according to a later analysis. The presence/absence analyses assumed that sequencing depth was roughly uniform across donors, and that assumption may not be true. In a later analysis, most CMV-associated TCR beta chains were found to appear HLA-restricted, with HLA associations seemingly driven largely by CMV exposure. Only TCR beta chains were sequenced in this cohort, and the absence of alpha or paired-chain data limited detectable features. Assigning TCR associations to individual alleles was difficult when HLA alleles, especially DR and DQ, strongly co-occurred. Immune exposure information for the cohort was limited to CMV serostatus. In vitro tests confirmed that a few of the cytomegalovirus-associated TCR beta chains recognize cytomegalovirus antigens. In both the original and validation cohorts, the classifier was reported to diagnose cytomegalovirus status with high specificity and sensitivity. Because the 87-base-pair reads could not distinguish some IMGT-functional V segments, including TRBV6-2 and TRBV6-3, those segments were excluded. The earlier analysis of approximately 590 of the donors excluded about 16 rarely observed V segments, including chromosome 9 orphons, because counts were too low. A later analysis found that HLA-associated TCR beta chains were more clonally expanded and had lower generation probabilities than equally common non-associated chains. Specific HLA alleles were associated with some 15,000 TCR beta sequences at a false discovery rate of 0.05 in a later analysis. In a later genetic analysis, a missense DCLRE1C variant was associated with V-gene and J-gene trimming of TCR beta chains, and the association was replicated in an independent cohort. A further reported finding was that TCR beta sequences accurately predicted the HLA-A and HLA-B alleles for most subjects in the first cohort. Linkage disequilibrium might explain the correlated functional status among segregating V segments, but an unknown experimental factor could not be ruled out. Because some donors lacked HLA typing at each locus, the association tests relied only on the typed subset. In an earlier analysis of some 640 of the donors, most TCR beta V segments were observed in productive rearrangements about 87% or about 30% of the time, broadly matching IMGT annotations. Most TCR sequences were observed very rarely across donors, whereas some public TCRs were present in many individuals.

The library was made by the immunoSEQ multiplex PCR assay. For the multiplex PCR, a mixture combining 60 forward primers for TCR Vbeta segments and 13 reverse primers for TCR Jbeta segments was used. The CDR3 region of rearranged TCR beta genes was amplified from genomic DNA by a multiplex PCR assay. The Illumina HiSeq System was used to sequence the amplified TCR beta libraries as 87-base-pair reads. The original methods were these. A later analysis counted about 80 million unique TCR beta chains across the 600 to 850 repertoires, and some 11 million of these chains were shared by at least two donors. A nearest-neighbor algorithm error-corrected the raw reads and collapsed the reads into unique sequences, merging closely related sequences to remove PCR and sequencing errors. To assign V, D and J gene segments, CDR3 sequences were aligned to IMGT reference sequences. For a sequence to be retained, at least a six-nucleotide match to both a V gene segment and a J gene segment was required. A rearrangement counted as productive if the CDR3 had no stop codons and remained in frame with V and J, and every other rearrangement counted as non-productive. Following IMGT convention, CDR3 was defined as the stretch from the second conserved V-encoded cysteine up to the conserved J-encoded phenylalanine. Sequences without an unambiguous match to a single V gene segment were excluded from the earlier analysis of approximately 600 of the donors. In an earlier analysis of almost 600 of the donors, a V segment was called functional when productive rearrangements were above 56.7%, and segregating when the standard deviation between donors exceeded 5%. A statistical classification framework was developed to diagnose cytomegalovirus status using the catalog of TCR beta chain sequences. A later analysis assigned V and J genes by comparing TCR nucleotide sequences with IMGT/GENE-DB human TR gene sequences. The TCRdist pipeline was used in a later analysis to assign CDR3 sequences and most-parsimonious VDJ recombination scenarios. A later analysis defined each TCR beta chain by its CDR3 amino acid sequence plus V-gene family, and excluded reads lacking a unique V-gene family. In a later analysis, nearly 600 highly shared, low-generation-probability nucleotide sequences were removed to address suspected cross-contamination and a sequencing artifact. In a later analysis, a clonal expansion index was calculated for each public chain from normalized within-repertoire ranks of inferred template counts. In a later analysis, generation probabilities were computed with a VDJ recombination model fitted to out-of-frame rearrangements, and the resulting probabilities were checked against IGoR. In a later analysis, hypergeometric tests were used to score TCR-TCR, TCR-HLA and TCR-CMV co-occurrence, with a repertoire-size bias correction applied to TCR pairs. To estimate false discovery rates, a later analysis permuted the HLA or CMV assignments 20 times. A later analysis grouped co-occurring TCRs with DBSCAN, adding TCRdist sequence similarity when clustering within HLA-allele-positive subsets. Repertoires with fewer than 30,000 or more than 120,000 public chains were left out of co-occurrence clustering, as were about 5 repertoires with anomalous nucleotide sharing. TCRdb limited this immuneACCESS table to in-frame rearrangements with V and J called. A share of clones is missing; checked studies link under half to unresolved V genes, and the rest is unexplained. That table furnishes V, J and clone size, whereas the DNA furnished D and trimming. The sample includes 150,000 to 200,000 clones, with approximately 81% observed a single time. About 1.9% of the sample belongs to the ten largest clones.

The cohort comprised fewer than 700 healthy bone marrow donors. At the time of sampling, every cohort member was nominally healthy, though immune exposures that went unrecorded were likely present. The donor was CMV seropositive and was included in the group of 250 to 300 seropositive cohort members. A peripheral blood sample was provided by each donor, and peripheral blood mononuclear cells were used for TCR beta sequencing. The Qiagen DNeasy Blood Extraction Kit was used to extract genomic DNA from the blood cell samples. A note on this clone: Its antigen target is currently unknown. Nothing much larger sits one base from this clone, and base qualities are not available.

After removal of 7 bases from V and 1 base from J, the junction retains 13 bases not matched to a gene. Including the terminal cysteine and phenylalanine, the CDR3 comprises 17 residues. Just CDR3 DNA is preserved here, 51 bases in frame from base 1. CDR1 and CDR2 are drawn from the germline V gene: SNHLY, FYNNEI. The chain joins TRBV2 to TRBJ2-1; the junction holds 7 bases that match TRBD2. Material: PBMCs. The sequence derives from a woman aged 18-35 years in good health and CMV-seropositive. The bases are TGTGCCAGCACCCGGGACTACCGGACGGGATCCTACAATGAGCAGTTCTTC. Its protein reads: CASTRDYRTGSYNEQFF.